Listed here are 2 T cell receptor beta chains from one sample, sequenced in a study of naive and memory T cell subsets (dated by TCRdb to about 2017). The protocol used for the library was UMI-ligation and nested PCR. Sequencing took place on an Illumina MiSeq. An equimolar mix of two oligonucleotides covering both TRBC1 and TRBC2 was used as the beta constant-region primer. The ligated cDNA went through four rounds of PCR with nested alpha and beta constant-region primers together with the SP2 primer. In TCRdb, the public reads were trimmed at Q25 with fastp and aligned with MiXCR, with productive beta chains retained. Each CDR3 protein appears once, grouped with its most common genes and DNA. This sample is represented by around 29,000 distinct CDR3 sequences; 15% to 20% of them were singletons. Roughly 3.5% of the sample rests with the top ten. The material sequenced was effector memory CD4+ T cells from blood. The label giving this sample's cell subset or site can be read as: effector memory, CD45RA- CD27-. The receptors shown here come from a human donor in good health.

CDR3 in DNA: TGCGCCAGCAGCCAAGGTCTAGTCGACTCTGGAAACACCATATATTTT. Encoded protein: CASSQGLVDSGNTIYF. The chain recombines TRBV4-1 with TRBJ1-3; D not resolved. Looked up from germline, CDR1 is MGHRA and CDR2 is YSYEKL. The CDR3 is made up of 16 amino acids. Trimming pared 1 base from V and 0 bases from J, leaving 10 bases between.

By frequency in the sample, this clonotype is medium-sized (0.01 to 0.1%). The genes are TRBV6-2 or TRBV6-3 and TRBJ1-1; no clear D. Trimming removed 5 bases at V and 5 bases at J, with 9 bases between. CDR3 length equals 12 residues. Germline V gene data show CDR1 as MNHEY and CDR2 as SVGEGT. CDR3 in DNA: TGTGCCAGCAGTCCCTTTAGAACTGAAGCTTTCTTT. Amino acid sequence: CASSPFRTEAFF.